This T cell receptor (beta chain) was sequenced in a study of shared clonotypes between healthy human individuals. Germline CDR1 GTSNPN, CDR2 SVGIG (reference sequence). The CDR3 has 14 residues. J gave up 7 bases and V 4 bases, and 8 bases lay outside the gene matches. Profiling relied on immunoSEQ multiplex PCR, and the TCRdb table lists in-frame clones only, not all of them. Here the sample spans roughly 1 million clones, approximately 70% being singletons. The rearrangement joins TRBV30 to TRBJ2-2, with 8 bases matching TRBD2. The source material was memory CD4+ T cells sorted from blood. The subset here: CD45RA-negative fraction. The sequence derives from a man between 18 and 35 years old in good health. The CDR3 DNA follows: TGTGCCTGGATCCGGGAGGGCCGCGGCGGGGAGCTGTTTTTT. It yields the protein CAWIREGRGGELFF.